The 26 T cell receptor beta chains reported below all come from one sample, sequenced in a study of response to subunit inactivated influenza vaccine. TCRdb used MiXCR to reprocess the RT-PCR reads, holding one entry per CDR3 protein. Here the sample spans about 300,000 distinct CDR3 sequences, 22% being singletons. The source was PBMCs from blood, collected 21 months after vaccination. All receptors derive from a man aged 50 to 69 who received an inactivated influenza vaccine.

The genes are TRBV20-1 and TRBJ2-1, with D possibly matching TRBD2 (6 bases). The V end lost 6 bases, the J end lost 12 bases, and 24 bases lay between the germline ends. This CDR3 contains 14 residues. Per germline, CDR1 DFQATT and CDR2 SNEGSKA (reference sequence). CDR3 nucleotide sequence: TGCAGTGCGCCCGGGACTCGCCCGAGAGGTCGGCAGTTCTTC. It yields the protein CSAPGTRPRGRQFF.

This clonotype occurred a few times. The chain uses TRBV10-3 and TRBJ1-5, with 8 bases identical to TRBD1. Trimming at V came to 0 bases and at J to 2 bases, leaving 3 bases not matched to a gene. The CDR3 extends over 16 amino acids. The V gene's germline CDR1 is ENHRY and CDR2 SYGVKD. The CDR3 protein is CAISESTGARNQPQHF. CDR3 coding DNA: TGTGCCATCAGTGAGTCGACAGGGGCCCGCAATCAGCCCCAGCATTTT.

This rearrangement joins TRBV6-1 to TRBJ2-1, with TRBD1 matching 8 bases. From germline, CDR1 is MNHNS and CDR2 SASEGT. This CDR3 spans 14 amino acids. V lost 6 bases, J lost 5 bases, and 6 bases stayed unmatched. The CDR3 sequence: CASSNDRGDNEQFF. The DNA of the CDR3 is TGTGCCAGCAGCAACGACAGGGGAGACAATGAGCAGTTCTTC.

This clonotype was picked up a small number of times. V usage is TRBV28 and J usage is TRBJ1-5; no clear D gene. The CDR3 has 14 residues. Trimming stripped 5 bases from V and 3 bases from J, with 11 bases between. Germline V gene sequence: CDR1 MDHEN, CDR2 SYDVKM. The CDR3 sequence is CASSPEGANQPQHF. CDR3 in DNA: TGTGCCAGCAGTCCGGAGGGTGCCAATCAGCCCCAGCATTTT.

This clonotype was found a few times. The CDR3 nucleotides are TGTGCCAGCGGCGGATACTTAGCAAAGCTTAATCAGCCCCAGCATTTT. It encodes CASGGYLAKLNQPQHF. The gene calls are TRBV9 and TRBJ1-5, with D hard to call. The CDR3 is 16 amino acids. V was trimmed by 7 bases and J by 4 bases, leaving 21 bases between them. Germline CDR1 is SGDLS and CDR2 is YYNGEE.

The table lists this clonotype with a few counts. The chain has TRBV19 and TRBJ2-1; 9 bases match TRBD2. With 3 bases clipped from V and 0 bases from J, the junction kept 3 bases outside the gene matches. The V gene's germline CDR1 is LNHDA and CDR2 SQIVND (reference sequence). There are 16 residues in the CDR3. CDR3 protein: CASSILSGSSYNEQFF. DNA for the CDR3: TGTGCCAGTAGTATTCTTAGCGGGAGCTCCTACAATGAGCAGTTCTTC.

This clonotype was recorded at least ten times. The V and J genes are TRBV7-8 and TRBJ1-5, with 10 bases matching TRBD1. The CDR3 consists of 14 residues. V gave up 5 bases and J gave up 7 bases; unmatched junction bases: 5. Germline V gene sequence: CDR1 SGHVS, CDR2 FQNEAQ. CDR3 DNA: TGTGCCAGCAGCCCTGGGACAGGGGTCCAGCCCCAGCATTTT. Protein product: CASSPGTGVQPQHF.

This clonotype appeared a few times. CDR3 sequence reads: CASSSGAYEQYF. DNA for the CDR3: TGTGCCAGCAGCTCCGGGGCCTACGAGCAGTACTTC. The V call is TRBV11-2, the J call TRBJ2-7; D is perhaps TRBD2 (5 bases). Germline V lookup: CDR1 SGHAT, CDR2 FQNNGV. This CDR3 is 12 amino acids long. Trimming took 4 bases from V and 2 from J, leaving 6 bases between them.

This clonotype was counted ten times or more. This sequence joins TRBV5-4 and TRBJ1-6; 9 nucleotides line up with TRBD1. The germline V gene has CDR1 SGHNT and CDR2 YYREEE (reference sequence). The junction had 6 bases not matched to a gene; V was cut back by 2 bases and J by 9 bases. The length of the CDR3 is 15 residues. The CDR3 DNA sequence: TGTGCCAGCAGCTTAGCCGGGACAGGGTCTTCACCCCTCCACTTT. It yields the protein CASSLAGTGSSPLHF.

This clonotype was detected only a few times. The rearrangement joins TRBV7-2 to TRBJ2-5; 8 bases are shared with TRBD2. Germline trimming cut 2 bases from V and 5 bases from J; bases unmatched to any gene: 7. The CDR3 extends over 15 amino acids. Germline lookup yields CDR1 SGHTA and CDR2 FQGNSA. The CDR3 region is CASSLYRGGLETQYF. In DNA, the CDR3 is TGTGCCAGCAGCTTATATCGGGGGGGCCTTGAGACCCAGTACTTC. The entire variable domain, with the rest obtained from reference TRBV7-2 and TRBJ2-5, is as follows: GAGVSQSPSNKVTEKGKDVELRCDPISGHTALYWYRQSLGQGLEFLIYFQGNSAPDKSGLPSDRFSAERTGGSVSTLTIQRTQQEDSAVYLCASSLYRGGLETQYFGPGTRLLVL.

The rearrangement joins TRBV2 to TRBJ1-3, with D maybe TRBD1 (5 bases). The CDR3 is made up of 14 amino acids. CDR1 SNHLY and CDR2 FYNNEI come from the germline V gene. Trimming took off 4 bases at V and 2 bases at J, with 9 bases between the two ends. CDR3 nucleotide sequence: TGTGCCAGCAGTGCATCAGGGACTGGAAACACCATATATTTT. This gives the protein CASSASGTGNTIYF.

The genes are TRBV29-1 and TRBJ2-7; 9 nucleotides agree with TRBD1. The CDR3 loop spans 11 amino acids. The V gene end was trimmed by 6 bases and the J gene end by 6 bases; junction bases not matched to a gene: 3. CDR1 is SQVTM and CDR2 is ANQGSEA in the germline V gene. CDR3 loop: CSVGTGREQYF. CDR3 sequence (DNA): TGCAGCGTCGGGACAGGGCGCGAGCAGTACTTC.

This clonotype was counted at least ten times. The chain recombines TRBV2 with TRBJ2-1; 10 bases align to TRBD2. Germline-derived CDR1 and CDR2 are SNHLY and FYNNEI. V was clipped by 7 bases and J by 3 bases; unmatched bases: 9. The CDR3 has 16 amino acids. CDR3 protein: CASKGLAIRIYNEQFF. CDR3 DNA sequence: TGTGCCAGCAAGGGACTAGCGATCCGAATCTACAATGAGCAGTTCTTC. The complete variable domain, with remaining parts taken from reference TRBV2 and TRBJ2-1, reads EPEVTQTPSHQVTQMGQEVILRCVPISNHLYFYWYRQILGQKVEFLVSFYNNEISEKSEIFDDQFSVERPDGSNFTLKIRSTKLEDSAMYFCASKGLAIRIYNEQFFGPGTRLTVL.

This clonotype has a handful of counts. This chain connects TRBV28 to TRBJ2-3; 8 nucleotides line up with TRBD2. Germline V gene sequence: CDR1 MDHEN, CDR2 SYDVKM. The CDR3 totals 16 residues. V lost 6 bases to trimming and J lost 4 bases; unmatched junction nucleotides: 12. The CDR3 DNA is TGTGCCAGCAGCCGAATCGGGAGGGCCAGGGCAGATACGCAGTATTTT. It specifies CASSRIGRARADTQYF.

The gene calls are TRBV20-1 and TRBJ1-5; D is possibly TRBD1 (5 bases). Germline CDR1 and CDR2: DFQATT and SNEGSKA (reference sequence). The V and J ends lost 3 bases and 0 bases respectively, with 12 bases between them. The length of the CDR3 is 15 residues. CDR3 DNA: TGCAGTGCTAGTGGGGGATTTTATAGCAATCAGCCCCAGCATTTT. Protein product: CSASGGFYSNQPQHF.

This clonotype has a handful of counts. This CDR3 reads CASSLAGTGAGFGNQPQHF. As DNA, the CDR3 is TGCGCCAGCAGCCTTGCGGGGACAGGGGCAGGGTTTGGCAATCAGCCCCAGCATTTT. The V and J genes are TRBV4-1 and TRBJ1-5; TRBD1 agrees at 10 bases. Germline trimming cut 4 bases from V and 2 bases from J; bases unmatched to any gene: 14. CDR1 is MGHRA and CDR2 is YSYEKL in the germline V gene. This CDR3 comprises 19 residues.

The table lists this clonotype with a few counts. The chain carries TRBV3-1 and TRBJ2-2; D gene ambiguous. This CDR3 is 15 amino acids long. Trimming shortened V by 4 bases and J by 1 base, and 10 bases separated the two germline ends. CDR1 LGHDT and CDR2 YNNKEL come from the germline V gene (reference sequence). The CDR3 is CASSRWLLNTGELFF. In nucleotides, the CDR3 is TGTGCCAGCAGCCGTTGGCTCTTGAACACCGGGGAGCTGTTTTTT.

This clonotype was picked up a small number of times. The gene calls are TRBV7-6 and TRBJ2-1; 7 bases line up with TRBD1. The CDR3 is 15 amino acids. Looked up from germline, CDR1 is SGHVS and CDR2 is FNYEAQ. J was trimmed by 5 bases and V by 5 bases; bases with no gene match: 9. The CDR3 sequence: CASSTRDSTHNEQFF. CDR3 nucleotide sequence: TGTGCCAGCAGCACACGGGACAGTACCCACAATGAGCAGTTCTTC. Full variable domain (missing parts from reference TRBV7-6 and TRBJ2-1): GAGVSQSPRYKVTKRGQDVALRCDPISGHVSLYWYRQALGQGPEFLTYFNYEAQQDKSGLPNDRFSAERPEGSISTLTIQRTEQRDSAMYRCASSTRDSTHNEQFFGPGTRLTVL.

This clonotype was observed a few times. V is TRBV20-1 and J is TRBJ2-7; the D gene is possibly TRBD2 (5 bases). Germline lookup yields CDR1 DFQATT and CDR2 SNEGSKA (reference sequence). The ends were cut back, 3 bases at V and 3 bases at J, with 9 bases in the middle. The CDR3 spans 12 residues. DNA of the CDR3: TGCAGTGCTAGCACCACTAGCTACGAGCAGTACTTC. This sequence encodes CSASTTSYEQYF.

This clonotype was found many times. The chain employs TRBV29-1 and TRBJ1-1; D is perhaps TRBD1 (6 bases). The CDR3 is made up of 12 amino acids. V was clipped by 7 bases and J by 3 bases, with 12 bases between them. CDR1 is SQVTM, CDR2 ANQGSEA, per germline. The CDR3 DNA follows: TGCAGCGCGATACAGGGAGACACTGAAGCTTTCTTT. Translated: CSAIQGDTEAFF.

This chain connects TRBV2 to TRBJ1-5; 7 nucleotides align to TRBD1. Germline-derived CDR1 and CDR2 are SNHLY and FYNNEI. V trimming: 7 bases; J trimming: 2 bases; junction bases outside the gene matches: 5. The CDR3 is 14 amino acids. In DNA, the CDR3 is TGTGCCAGCAAGGGGGCTGGGGGCAATCAGCCCCAGCATTTT. This sequence encodes CASKGAGGNQPQHF.

The chain is built from TRBV20-1 and TRBJ2-3, with 11 nucleotides matching TRBD2. The germline V gene encodes CDR1 DFQATT and CDR2 SNEGSKA (reference sequence). This CDR3 is built from 18 residues. Trimming removed 7 bases from V and 0 bases from J; junction bases left unmatched: 15. The CDR3 is CSVFSLTSGVDSTDTQYF. The CDR3 bases are TGCAGTGTCTTTTCTTTGACTAGCGGGGTTGATAGCACAGATACGCAGTATTTT.

This clonotype was found a few times. The chain employs TRBV12-3 or TRBV12-4 and TRBJ1-3; no firm D call. The CDR3 sequence is 15 residues long. V was trimmed by 7 bases and J by 4 bases, leaving 17 bases between them. The CDR3 protein is CASTPTRVSGNTIYF. CDR3 DNA sequence: TGTGCCAGCACTCCGACAAGGGTATCGGGAAACACCATATATTTT.

The rearrangement links TRBV12-3 or TRBV12-4 to TRBJ2-7, with 7 bases matching TRBD1. The CDR3 has 14 amino acids. J lost 7 bases, V lost 1 base, and 7 bases had no gene match. The CDR3 DNA follows: TGTGCCAGCAGTTTAGGGACAGGACTGAAGGAGCAGTACTTC. Protein product: CASSLGTGLKEQYF.

This clonotype has ten or more counts. The V call is TRBV5-1, the J call TRBJ1-5; D not certain. CDR1 and CDR2 (germline): SGHRS, YFSETQ. The CDR3 is 12 amino acids. CDR3 in DNA: TGCGATCCCAAATGGGTGGGTCAGCCCCAGCATTTT. Protein sequence: CDPKWVGQPQHF.

This clonotype was observed a handful of times. The chain couples TRBV7-9 to TRBJ2-7; the match to TRBD1 covers 9 bases. Trimming took 6 bases from V and 0 from J; bases not matched to a gene: 3. The CDR3 spans 14 residues. Per the germline V gene, CDR1 is SEHNR and CDR2 is FQNEAQ (reference sequence). The CDR3 spells CASRGTGFSYEQYF. The CDR3 coding sequence is TGTGCCAGCAGAGGGACAGGGTTCTCCTACGAGCAGTACTTC.